This T cell receptor (beta chain) was sequenced for a study of blood T cell repertoires in COVID-19. Background on the study: Sites in the United States, Italy and Spain provided acute and convalescent COVID-19 samples. From T cells, B-cell-depleted T cells, or PBMCs came the material, which was cDNA or gDNA.

Germline values: CDR1 SGHDT, CDR2 YYEEEE. Between the trimmed V and J ends, which lost 0 bases and 8 bases, there was a span of 12 bases. The CDR3 is 15 amino acids. While infection was still active, Seattle patients were enrolled and then followed longitudinally. In the study's own analysis: Amplifying reference gene primers gave estimates of nucleated cell counts. Generated by immunoSEQ multiplex PCR, the TCRdb table keeps only in-frame clones and is missing some. V, J and clone size are those of that table, while D and trimming were read from the DNA. The sample shows 160,000 or so clones, more than 75% of them seen only once.

The sequence came from a woman in her 70s with COVID-19, enrolled during active disease. The sample taken for sequencing was peripheral blood. V gene TRBV5-6 combines with J gene TRBJ1-6; possibly TRBD1 for D (5 bases). CDR3: CASSLGAGGYSPLHF. CDR3 nucleotides: TGTGCCAGCAGCTTGGGAGCGGGGGGTTATTCACCCCTCCACTTT.